A selection of T cell receptor beta chains follows, all from one sample in a study of cytomegalovirus exposure and HLA in healthy donors. Produced via immunoSEQ multiplex PCR; TCRdb's table is partial and in-frame only. The sample shows roughly 78,000 clones, about 66% of them seen only once. The sample consisted of PBMCs. These receptors came from a man between 40 and 49 years old in good health and CMV-seropositive. Both conserved end residues are trimmed from each CDR3.

CDR3aa: SATGNETQY; v_gene: TRBV20-1
CDR3aa: ASRPGSNTGELF; v_gene: TRBV6-5
CDR3aa: AISDKHLNSYNEQF; v_gene: TRBV10-3
CDR3aa: ASSQTGHEAF; v_gene: TRBV5-4
CDR3aa: ASSYGEYEQY; v_gene: TRBV6-6
CDR3aa: SVRDRVHNEQF; v_gene: TRBV29-1
CDR3aa: ASSVGSGYNEQF; v_gene: TRBV9
CDR3aa: ASKRGGDSRETQY; v_gene: TRBV4-2
CDR3aa: ASSSTGTSGVFEQF; v_gene: TRBV11-2
CDR3aa: ASRATGYNEQF; v_gene: TRBV7-6
CDR3aa: APGGRTCPVYYGYT; v_gene: TRBV10-1
CDR3aa: ASTHELGRGELF; v_gene: TRBV6-5
CDR3aa: AWSLGHPYEQY; v_gene: TRBV30
CDR3aa: ASSVGDRGYSPLH; v_gene: TRBV9
CDR3aa: ASSLAGGGQPQH; v_gene: TRBV7-9
CDR3aa: ASSPRQGTRGYT; v_gene: TRBV18
CDR3aa: ASSRQGNTEAF; v_gene: TRBV19
CDR3aa: AWSVTGNQPQH; v_gene: TRBV30
CDR3aa: ASSFLLRTDTQY; v_gene: TRBV27
CDR3aa: ASSDLGTGAYEQY; v_gene: TRBV19
CDR3aa: ASSEGGPYEQY; v_gene: TRBV25-1
CDR3aa: ASSLPSQETQY; v_gene: TRBV28
CDR3aa: ASRAGDLNEKLF; v_gene: TRBV6-9
CDR3aa: AIRQGINGYT; v_gene: TRBV10-3
CDR3aa: ASSLSGAQETQY; v_gene: TRBV5-1
CDR3aa: ASSSITGSGANVLT; v_gene: TRBV5-1
CDR3aa: ASSVGSGSRSEAF; v_gene: TRBV9
CDR3aa: ASSITTGVYNEQF; v_gene: TRBV28
CDR3aa: ASSTGEETQY; v_gene: TRBV2
CDR3aa: ASKAWGLRNTGELF; v_gene: TRBV2
CDR3aa: ASSLPRSPLH; v_gene: TRBV5-6